The rows below give T cell receptor beta chains drawn from one sample of a study of blood T cell repertoires in COVID-19. Libraries were prepared by immunoSEQ multiplex PCR; TCRdb keeps only in-frame clonotypes and omits some of them. In the table there are roughly 49,000 clones, around 86% of which are singletons. Sequenced material: peripheral blood. Every receptor here comes from a man in his fifties or sixties with active COVID-19. Both conserved end residues are part of each CDR3. A D gene is named only where the DNA matches it firmly. Rows may omit the clone size; those that give it use once, few, many or a size class.

V gene	CDR3 length	D gene	clone size	J gene	CDR3 DNA	CDR3 protein
TRBV5-1	13	TRBD1	.	TRBJ1-2	TGCGCCAGCAGCTGGGGACAGGGGATCGACTACACCTTC	CASSWGQGIDYTF
TRBV15	14	.	.	TRBJ2-1	TGTGCCACCAGCATTACTAGTTCCTACAATGAGCAGTTCTTC	CATSITSSYNEQFF
TRBV5-5	14	.	.	TRBJ1-4	TGTGCCAGCAGCGTGGGCCACGACGGGGAAAAACTGTTTTTT	CASSVGHDGEKLFF
TRBV6-5	15	.	.	TRBJ1-1	TGTGCCAGCAAGGCCCGCGAGGGGGTTAGCACTGAAGCTTTCTTT	CASKAREGVSTEAFF
TRBV5-4	16	.	.	TRBJ2-5	TGTGCCAGCAGCACTGGGGAGCAGCCCCGCCGGCCACCTCGGGACTTC	CASSTGEQPRRPPRDF
TRBV3-1/TRBV3-2	12	.	.	TRBJ2-7	TGTGCCAGCAGCCAAGTCCCCAACGAGCAGTACTTC	CASSQVPNEQYF
TRBV6-5	13	TRBD2	.	TRBJ2-7	TGTGCCAGCCGGGGTAGCGGGCGCTACGAGCAGTACTTC	CASRGSGRYEQYF
TRBV5-1	17	TRBD2	.	TRBJ2-2	TGCGCCAGCAGCTGGACCACGCCGGGACTATCTACCGGGGAGCTGTTTTTT	CASSWTTPGLSTGELFF
TRBV4-1	16	TRBD1	.	TRBJ2-5	TGCGCCAGCAGCCAAGGAGGGACAGGGGTTGGTGAGACCCAGTACTTC	CASSQGGTGVGETQYF
TRBV15	16	.	.	TRBJ2-2	TGTGCCACCAGCAGAGAAACGCGGCGGGACACCGGGGAGCTGTTTTTT	CATSRETRRDTGELFF
TRBV4-2	16	TRBD2	.	TRBJ2-7	TGTGCCAGCAGCCAATCTGGAGGGAGGGCCCTGGGCGAGCAGTACTTC	CASSQSGGRALGEQYF
TRBV7-2	15	.	once	TRBJ2-5	TGTGCCAGCAGCTTAGGGACATCATTACAAGAGACCCAGTACTTC	CASSLGTSLQETQYF
TRBV6-2/TRBV6-3	16	TRBD2	.	TRBJ2-7	TGTGCCAGCAGCCCTCTTATAGCGGGAACGGCCTACGAGCAGTACTTC	CASSPLIAGTAYEQYF
TRBV18	14	TRBD1	.	TRBJ1-1	TGTGCCAGCTCACCCACGGGACAGGGATCTGAAGCTTTCTTT	CASSPTGQGSEAFF
TRBV5-8	12	TRBD1	.	TRBJ1-1	TGTGCCAGCAGATTAGACAGGGGTGAAGCTTTCTTT	CASRLDRGEAFF
TRBV24-1	18	TRBD2	.	TRBJ2-7	TGTGCCACCAGTGACCCGGATCTAGCGGGAGGGATTGGGGGCGAGCAGTACTTC	CATSDPDLAGGIGGEQYF
TRBV2	14	TRBD2	.	TRBJ2-7	TGTGCCAGCACCAGCGGGGGCCACCCCTACGAGCAGTACTTC	CASTSGGHPYEQYF
TRBV6-6	15	TRBD1	once	TRBJ1-2	TGTGCCAGCACCAACAGGGGCAGGGACGAGGATGGCTACACCTTC	CASTNRGRDEDGYTF
TRBV7-8	16	TRBD1	.	TRBJ1-5	TGTGCCAGCAGCGCCACAAGGGACAGGGGGAATCAGCCCCAGCATTTT	CASSATRDRGNQPQHF
TRBV10-1	15	.	few	TRBJ2-3	TGCGCCAGCAGTGCGGGACACCATAGCACAGATACGCAGTATTTT	CASSAGHHSTDTQYF
TRBV6-5	13	.	.	TRBJ1-2	TGTGCCAGTTTGGACAGATGGGGCTATGGCTACACCTTC	CASLDRWGYGYTF
TRBV7-2	15	TRBD2	.	TRBJ2-2	TGTGCCAGCAGCTTTCGACTAGCGGGAACCGGGGAGCTGTTTTTT	CASSFRLAGTGELFF
TRBV6-2/TRBV6-3	13	.	.	TRBJ2-1	TGTGCCAGCAGTTATTTGAGCTACAATGAGCAGTTCTTC	CASSYLSYNEQFF
TRBV11-2	13	.	.	TRBJ1-5	TGTGCCAGCAGCTTAGATTTGGCTGAGCCCCAGCATTTT	CASSLDLAEPQHF